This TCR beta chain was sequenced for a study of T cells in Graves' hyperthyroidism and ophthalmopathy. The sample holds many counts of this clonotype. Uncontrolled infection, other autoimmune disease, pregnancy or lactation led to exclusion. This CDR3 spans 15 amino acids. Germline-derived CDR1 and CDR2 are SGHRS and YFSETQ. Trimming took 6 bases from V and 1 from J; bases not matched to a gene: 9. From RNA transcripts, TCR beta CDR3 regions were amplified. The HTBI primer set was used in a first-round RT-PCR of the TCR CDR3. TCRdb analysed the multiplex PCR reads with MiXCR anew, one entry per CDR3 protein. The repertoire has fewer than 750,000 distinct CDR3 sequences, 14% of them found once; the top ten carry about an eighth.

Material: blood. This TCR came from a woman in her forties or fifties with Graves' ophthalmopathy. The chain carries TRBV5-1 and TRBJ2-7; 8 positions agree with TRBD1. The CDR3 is CASTRDRGGSYEQYF. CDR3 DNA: TGCGCCAGCACGAGAGACAGGGGTGGGTCCTACGAGCAGTACTTC.